Below, one T cell receptor beta chain is given with its context. Its matching antigen is unknown. The sample originates from a study of T cells in localized non-small cell lung cancer. Study-level results: There was an association of higher blood T cell density with longer overall survival. In adjacent lung, a median about 52 of the top 100 tumor clones were found. Heterogeneity cannot be ruled out, as sequencing used one tumor region only.

CDR1 and CDR2 from the germline V gene are MDHEN and SYDVKM. Trimming removed 3 bases from V and 7 bases from J, with 12 bases in between. This CDR3 contains 14 residues. Produced via immunoSEQ multiplex PCR; TCRdb's table is partial and in-frame only. The profile covers 8,500 to 10,000 clones, with about nine tenths appearing a single time and 2% to 2.5% taken by the ten largest. The sample was peripheral blood, taken before any cancer treatment. The sequence derives from a female donor over 55 with stage II squamous cell lung carcinoma. The chain carries TRBV28 and TRBJ1-4; D gene uncertain. CDR3 nucleotides: TGTGCCAGCAGTTTTGGAGGGAAGGGTGAAAAACTGTTTTTT. This translates into CASSFGGKGEKLFF. The whole variable domain, filled in from reference TRBV28 and TRBJ1-4, reads DVKVTQSSRYLVKRTGEKVFLECVQDMDHENMFWYRQDPGLGLRLIYFSYDVKMKEKGDIPEGYSVSREKKERFSLILESASTNQTSMYLCASSFGGKGEKLFFGSGTQLSVL.